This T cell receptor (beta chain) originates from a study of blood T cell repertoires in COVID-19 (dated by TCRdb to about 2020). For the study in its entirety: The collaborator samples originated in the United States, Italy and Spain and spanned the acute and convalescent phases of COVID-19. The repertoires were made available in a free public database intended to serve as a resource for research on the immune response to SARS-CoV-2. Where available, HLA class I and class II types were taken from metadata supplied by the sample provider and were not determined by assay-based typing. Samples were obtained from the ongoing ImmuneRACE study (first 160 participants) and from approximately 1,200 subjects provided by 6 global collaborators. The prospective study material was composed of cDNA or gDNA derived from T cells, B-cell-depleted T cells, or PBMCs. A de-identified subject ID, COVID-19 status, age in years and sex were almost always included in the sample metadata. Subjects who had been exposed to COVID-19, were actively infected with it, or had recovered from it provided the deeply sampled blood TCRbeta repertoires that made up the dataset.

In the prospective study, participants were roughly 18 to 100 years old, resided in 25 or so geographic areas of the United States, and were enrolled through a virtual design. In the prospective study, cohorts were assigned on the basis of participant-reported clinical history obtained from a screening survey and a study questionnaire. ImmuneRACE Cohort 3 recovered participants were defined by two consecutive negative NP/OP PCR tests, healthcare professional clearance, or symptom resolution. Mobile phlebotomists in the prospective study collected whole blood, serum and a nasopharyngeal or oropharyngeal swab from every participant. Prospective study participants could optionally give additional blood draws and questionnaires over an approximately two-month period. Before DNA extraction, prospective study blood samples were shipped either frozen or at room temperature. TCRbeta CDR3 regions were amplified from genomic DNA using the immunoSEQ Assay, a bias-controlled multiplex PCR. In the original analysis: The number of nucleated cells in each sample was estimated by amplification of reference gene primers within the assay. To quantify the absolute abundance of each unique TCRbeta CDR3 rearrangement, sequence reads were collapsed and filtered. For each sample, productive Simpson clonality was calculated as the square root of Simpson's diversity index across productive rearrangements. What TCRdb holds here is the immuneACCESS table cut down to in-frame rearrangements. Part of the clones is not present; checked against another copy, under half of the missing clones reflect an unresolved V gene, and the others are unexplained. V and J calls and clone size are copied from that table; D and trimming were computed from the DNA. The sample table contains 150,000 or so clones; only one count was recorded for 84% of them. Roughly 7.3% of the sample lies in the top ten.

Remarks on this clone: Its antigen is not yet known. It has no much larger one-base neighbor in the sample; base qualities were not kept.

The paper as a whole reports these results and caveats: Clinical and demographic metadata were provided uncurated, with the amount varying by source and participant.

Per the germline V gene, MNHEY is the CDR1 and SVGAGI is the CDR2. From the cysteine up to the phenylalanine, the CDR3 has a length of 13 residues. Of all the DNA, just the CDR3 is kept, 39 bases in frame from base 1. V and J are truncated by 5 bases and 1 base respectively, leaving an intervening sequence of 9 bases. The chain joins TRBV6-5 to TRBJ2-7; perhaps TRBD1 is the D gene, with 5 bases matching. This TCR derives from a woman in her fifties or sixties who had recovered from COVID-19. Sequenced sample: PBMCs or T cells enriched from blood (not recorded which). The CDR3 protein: CASSLRQSYEQYF. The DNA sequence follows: TGTGCCAGCAGTCTACGACAGTCCTACGAGCAGTACTTC.